This entry lists 18 T cell receptor beta chains sequenced from one sample in a study of blood T cell repertoires in COVID-19. Sequencing was performed with immunoSEQ multiplex PCR; in TCRdb, only in-frame clones are kept and a portion is missing. In the table there are fewer than 250,000 clones, approximately 84% of which are singletons. Sequenced sample: peripheral blood. The receptors derive from a man aged 45-60 years with acute or convalescent COVID-19.

The chain is built from TRBV5-1 and TRBJ2-4; D call uncertain. V was cut by 0 bases and J by 8 bases, with 9 bases left in between. The CDR3 is made up of 13 amino acids. CDR1 is SGHRS, CDR2 YFSETQ, per germline. The CDR3 loop is CASSLVHTDIQYF. The CDR3 DNA reads TGCGCCAGCAGCTTGGTCCATACGGACATTCAGTACTTC.

The rearrangement joins TRBV4-2 to TRBJ2-1; D not certain. This CDR3 has 15 residues. The germline gives CDR1 LGHNA, CDR2 YNFKEQ. The ends were cut back, 2 bases at V and 3 bases at J, with 11 bases in the middle. CDR3 DNA: TGTGCCAGCAGCCAAAATCTCGCCAGCTACAATGAGCAGTTCTTC. It encodes CASSQNLASYNEQFF.

In this sample, this clone turned up a few times. The genes are TRBV12-3 or TRBV12-4 and TRBJ1-2; maybe TRBD1 (6 bases). Trimming shortened V by 6 bases and J by 8 bases, and 13 bases separated the two germline ends. The CDR3 has 12 amino acids. Here the CDR3 reads CASSRTGTGYTF. The CDR3 DNA sequence: TGTGCCAGCAGCCGAACAGGGACGGGCTACACCTTC.

The gene calls are TRBV28 and TRBJ1-5; 10 nucleotides agree with TRBD1. The V gene end was trimmed by 5 bases and the J gene end by 9 bases; junction bases not matched to a gene: 10. Germline-derived CDR1 and CDR2 are MDHEN and SYDVKM. The CDR3 sequence is 15 residues long. CDR3 bases: TGTGCCAGCAGTCCTACGGGACAGGGGTATATGCCCCAGCATTTT. Amino acid sequence: CASSPTGQGYMPQHF.

The chain combines TRBV2 with TRBJ2-5, with 13 bases lining up with TRBD2. This CDR3 is built from 14 residues. Germline CDR1 reads SNHLY; CDR2 reads FYNNEI. The junction had 2 bases not matched to a gene; V was cut back by 8 bases and J by 2 bases. The CDR3 loop reads CASRLAGGQETQYF. The CDR3 DNA reads TGTGCCAGCCGACTAGCGGGAGGTCAAGAGACCCAGTACTTC.

The chain links TRBV7-9 to TRBJ2-1; D ambiguous. CDR1 is SEHNR, CDR2 FQNEAQ, per germline (reference sequence). V lost 5 bases and J 9 bases, leaving 11 bases between the germline ends. The length of the CDR3 is 12 residues. The chain's CDR3 is CASSRLSSEQFF. The DNA for the CDR3 is TGTGCCAGCAGCCGTCTTTCCAGTGAGCAGTTCTTC. The full variable domain, completed using reference TRBV7-9 and TRBJ2-1, is DTGVSQNPRHKITKRGQNVTFRCDPISEHNRLYWYRQTLGQGPEFLTYFQNEAQLEKSRLLSDRFSAERPKGSFSTLEIQRTEQGDSAMYLCASSRLSSEQFFGPGTRLTVL.

The V gene is TRBV20-1, the J gene TRBJ1-4; D unclear. From germline, CDR1 is DFQATT and CDR2 SNEGSKA (reference sequence). The CDR3 sequence is 13 residues long. V lost 3 bases, J lost 5 bases, and 10 bases lay in between. Written as DNA, the CDR3 is TGCAGTGCTAGTGCAGTCGTCAATGAAAAACTGTTTTTT. It codes for CSASAVVNEKLFF.

This chain joins TRBV5-8 and TRBJ2-1; D possibly corresponds to TRBD1 (5 bases). Deletions cut 2 bases from V and 2 bases from J, with 11 bases between. This CDR3 contains 15 residues. Germline loops: CDR1 SGHTS, CDR2 YDEGEE. CDR3 in DNA: TGTGCCAGCAGCTTTGGGGCATCCGCCTACAATGAGCAGTTCTTC. It encodes CASSFGASAYNEQFF.

The CDR3 protein is CASSYEAGGRAPQHF. For the CDR3, the DNA is TGTGCCAGCAGTTACGAGGCCGGGGGAAGGGCGCCCCAGCATTTT. The rearrangement links TRBV6-5 to TRBJ1-5, with TRBD1 as a possible D gene (5 bases). Germline lookup yields CDR1 MNHEY and CDR2 SVGAGI. The length of the CDR3 is 15 residues. V dropped 2 bases and J dropped 9 bases, with 17 bases sitting between them.

This chain links TRBV15 with TRBJ2-7; TRBD2 is a possible D gene (7 bases). The CDR3 contains 15 residues. CDR1 is LNHNV and CDR2 is YYDKDF in the germline V gene (reference sequence). V lost 0 bases and J 4 bases, leaving 13 bases between the germline ends. The CDR3 bases are TGTGCCACCAGCAGAGATCGAGGGGGAGGGTACGAGCAGTACTTC. This encodes CATSRDRGGGYEQYF.

The CDR3 nucleotides read TGTGCCAGCCTTAGCGTGGACAGTCTGGAAAAACTGTTTTTT. Translating gives CASLSVDSLEKLFF. The chain recombines TRBV2 with TRBJ1-4, with D perhaps matching TRBD1 (6 bases). The CDR3 runs to 14 residues. V lost 8 bases and J lost 8, with 18 bases in between. Germline loops: CDR1 SNHLY, CDR2 FYNNEI.

The V call is TRBV6-5, the J call TRBJ1-2, with a tentative D call TRBD1 (6 bases). Germline assignment: CDR1 MNHEY and CDR2 SVGAGI. The V and J ends lost 2 bases and 4 bases respectively, with 14 bases between them. The length of the CDR3 is 15 residues. In DNA form, the CDR3 reads TGTGCCAGCAGTTACAGGCAGGGGCCGATCTATGGCTACACCTTC. This translates into CASSYRQGPIYGYTF.

This chain links TRBV4-1 with TRBJ2-7; possibly TRBD2 for D (5 bases). This CDR3 is 14 amino acids long. V lost 3 bases and J 6 bases, leaving 15 bases between the germline ends. Looked up from germline, CDR1 is MGHRA and CDR2 is YSYEKL. CDR3 in amino acids: CASSHTQIEGEQYF. The CDR3 nucleotides are TGCGCCAGCAGCCACACCCAAATCGAGGGCGAGCAGTACTTC.

The chain combines TRBV6-5 with TRBJ2-3; D is undetermined. Germline V gene lookup returns CDR1 MNHEY and CDR2 SVGAGI. The V gene lost 10 bases and the J gene lost 6 bases, with 8 bases spanning the gap. This CDR3 region has 10 residues. The CDR3 DNA reads as TGTGCCACCCAAACTGATACGCAGTATTTT. Protein sequence: CATQTDTQYF.

This clone appeared a single time. V is TRBV12-3 or TRBV12-4 and J is TRBJ1-2, with unresolved D. This CDR3 is 13 amino acids long. The ends were cut back, 3 bases at V and 3 bases at J, with 8 bases in the middle. The CDR3 region has the DNA TGTGCCAGCAGTTTTGGCCGGGACTATGGCTACACCTTC. Translated: CASSFGRDYGYTF.

The chain recombines TRBV7-9 with TRBJ2-7, with TRBD2 matching 9 bases. This CDR3 is 15 amino acids long. The junction had 10 bases not matched to a gene; V was cut back by 4 bases and J by 6 bases. Looked up from germline, CDR1 is SEHNR and CDR2 is FQNEAQ (reference sequence). Here the CDR3 reads CASSSEGGRAFEQYF. In DNA, the CDR3 is TGTGCCAGCAGCTCCGAGGGCGGGAGGGCCTTCGAGCAGTACTTC.

This rearrangement joins TRBV9 to TRBJ2-3, with D possibly being TRBD2 (6 bases). Trimming removed 1 base at V and 3 bases at J, with 12 bases between. Per germline, CDR1 SGDLS and CDR2 YYNGEE. CDR3 length: 15 amino acids. For the CDR3, the DNA is TGTGCCAGCAGCGTACGCGGGACCGTGACAGATACGCAGTATTTT. It codes for CASSVRGTVTDTQYF.

This clone was seen a handful of times. This chain connects TRBV7-8 to TRBJ2-1; 7 bases line up with TRBD2. Losses at the gene ends were 6 bases for V and 9 bases for J; bases not matched to a gene: 8. Germline V CDR1 and CDR2: SGHVS, FQNEAQ. The CDR3 is made up of 13 amino acids. CDR3 nucleotides: TGTGCCAGCAGGTCAAGCGGGGACCCTGAGCAGTTCTTC. Translating it yields CASRSSGDPEQFF.